The 11 T cell receptor beta chains below were found in one sample sequenced in a study of T cell repertoires in cytomegalovirus infection. One entry per CDR3 protein results from TCRdb running MiXCR on the reads. Here the sample spans about 360,000 distinct CDR3 sequences, approximately 18% being singletons. The specimen was PBMCs. These receptors were collected from a human donor in good health (CMV status not recorded). Some clones in this sample may be carry-over from other donors' samples.

This clonotype was seen ten or more times. The chain has TRBV7-2 and TRBJ2-1; 12 nucleotides line up with TRBD2. The J segment lost 4 bases and the V segment lost 3 bases, leaving 1 base of the junction unmatched. The V gene's germline CDR1 is SGHTA and CDR2 FQGNSA. This CDR3 spans 15 amino acids. CDR3 sequence: CASSFTSGRYNEQFF. The CDR3 nucleotides are TGTGCCAGCAGCTTTACTAGCGGGAGGTACAATGAGCAGTTCTTC.

Many counts were recorded for this clonotype. The gene calls are TRBV7-8 and TRBJ1-3; D unresolved. CDR1 and CDR2 from the germline V gene are SGHVS and FQNEAQ. The CDR3 runs to 15 residues. The V end was cut by 7 bases, the J end by 0 bases, with 13 bases between. CDR3 sequence (DNA): TGTGCCAGCAAAATTGACGGCCCCTCTGGAAACACCATATATTTT. This codes for CASKIDGPSGNTIYF.

This clonotype was detected ten times or more. The chain recombines TRBV4-2 with TRBJ2-5; possible D gene TRBD1, 5 bases. Trimming took off 0 bases at V and 2 bases at J, with 19 bases between the two ends. The germline CDR1 and CDR2 sequences are LGHNA and YNFKEQ. CDR3 length: 18 amino acids. The CDR3 region is CASSQDYPLQGTQETQYF. CDR3 in DNA: TGTGCCAGCAGCCAAGATTACCCCCTCCAGGGTACACAAGAGACCCAGTACTTC.

This clonotype was detected only a few times. The chain uses TRBV19 and TRBJ1-4, with 7 bases aligning to TRBD1. With 5 bases clipped from V and 12 bases from J, the junction kept 18 bases outside the gene matches. Germline V CDR1 and CDR2: LNHDA, SQIVND (reference sequence). This CDR3 contains 16 residues. CDR3 residues: CASSARTGTLMKELFF. DNA of the CDR3: TGTGCCAGTAGTGCCCGGACAGGTACCCTAATGAAGGAACTGTTTTTT.

This chain connects TRBV2 to TRBJ2-5; D gene unclear. V was pared by 6 bases and J by 2 bases, with 13 bases between. CDR1 SNHLY and CDR2 FYNNEI come from the germline V gene. The CDR3 extends over 14 amino acids. In DNA form, the CDR3 reads TGTGCCAGCAGGCACACTACGCAACAAGAGACCCAGTACTTC. This sequence encodes CASRHTTQQETQYF.

The CDR3 protein is CSAREPTGGYTF. CDR3 coding DNA: TGCAGTGCTAGAGAACCAACGGGAGGCTACACCTTC. The rearrangement links TRBV20-1 to TRBJ1-2; no reliable D call. CDR3 length: 12 amino acids. The ends were cut back, 0 bases at V and 8 bases at J, with 10 bases in the middle. Per the germline V gene, CDR1 is DFQATT and CDR2 is SNEGSKA (reference sequence).

V usage is TRBV20-1 and J usage is TRBJ1-2; 7 positions agree with TRBD1. V shed 3 bases and J 5 bases; nucleotides not matched to a gene: 12. Germline V CDR1 and CDR2: DFQATT, SNEGSKA (reference sequence). The CDR3 extends over 15 amino acids. In nucleotides, the CDR3 is TGCAGTGCTAGGGACAGGAAGGGGTTTCGGTATGGCTACACCTTC. As protein: CSARDRKGFRYGYTF.

The V gene is TRBV4-1, the J gene TRBJ2-3; 9 bases line up with TRBD2. The CDR3 length is 16 residues. After removal of 4 bases from V and 3 bases from J, the junction contained 8 bases not matched to a gene. The germline gives CDR1 MGHRA, CDR2 YSYEKL. Here the CDR3 DNA reads TGCGCCAGCAGCCCTCGACCGGGACTAGCTACAGATACGCAGTATTTT. Encoded protein: CASSPRPGLATDTQYF.

In its sample, this clonotype was seen many times. This chain connects TRBV5-1 to TRBJ2-7; D remains unclear. Trimming removed 4 bases at V and 5 bases at J, with 13 bases between. The CDR3 has 13 residues. Germline V gene sequence: CDR1 SGHRS, CDR2 YFSETQ. CDR3 in DNA: TGCGCCAGCAGCCCCCCCGGGTTCAACGAGCAGTACTTC. This encodes CASSPPGFNEQYF. The full variable domain, its missing parts supplied by reference TRBV5-1 and TRBJ2-7, is KAGVTQTPRYLIKTRGQQVTLSCSPISGHRSVSWYQQTPGQGLQFLFEYFSETQRNKGNFPGRFSGRQFSNSRSEMNVSTLELGDSALYLCASSPPGFNEQYFGPGTRLTVT.

This clonotype was observed many times. The chain has TRBV19 and TRBJ2-6, with TRBD1 as a possible D gene (6 bases). The CDR3 loop spans 18 amino acids. Between the trimmed V and J ends, which lost 7 bases and 0 bases, there was a span of 19 bases. Germline CDR1 reads LNHDA; CDR2 reads SQIVND (reference sequence). The CDR3 region is CASNSPGQLSSGANVLTF. In DNA, the CDR3 is TGTGCCAGTAATTCCCCTGGACAGCTCAGCTCTGGGGCCAACGTCCTGACTTTC.

This clonotype was counted at least ten times. The chain is built from TRBV6-1 and TRBJ1-1, with D perhaps TRBD1 (5 bases). The germline V gene encodes CDR1 MNHNS and CDR2 SASEGT. The V and J ends lost 5 bases and 7 bases respectively, with 11 bases between them. This CDR3 is 12 amino acids long. The CDR3 nucleotides read TGTGCCAGCAGTCCCGGGGGGGGTGAAGCTTTCTTT. It codes for CASSPGGGEAFF.